The clone carrying this TCR beta chain came up once. A second PCR, run for about 6 to 12 cycles, used a sample-barcoded 5' primer plus a J-beta primer mix. TCRdb reprocessed the 5' RACE reads via MiXCR and lists one record per CDR3 protein. The sample consists of around 1,900,000 distinct CDR3 sequences, approximately 39% of them appearing once. This sample stems from a study of blood T cells in healthy people across ages. Germline CDR1 MDHEN, CDR2 SYDVKM. The CDR3 extends over 16 amino acids. Trimming left V 8 bases short and J 3 bases short, with 20 bases between. The specimen sequenced was blood. This receptor was taken from a human donor in good health. The rearrangement uses TRBV28 and TRBJ1-5, with no clear D. The CDR3 spells CASSGFGENFNQPQHF. The CDR3 nucleotides are TGTGCCAGCTCGGGATTTGGAGAAAATTTCAATCAGCCCCAGCATTTT.